These T cell receptor beta chains were read from a single sample in a study of blood T cell repertoires in COVID-19. The table came from immunoSEQ multiplex PCR; TCRdb's copy has only in-frame clones and leaves some out. The sample includes approximately 90,000 clones, 88% seen only once; the top ten take under 0.6%. Source material: peripheral blood. All receptors derive from a man in his fifties or sixties with acute or convalescent COVID-19. The conserved cysteine and the conserved F or W are not part of the CDR3 here. Only part of the rows carry a size: once, few, many, or a class if the clone is expanded.

abundance	len	v_gene	CDR3aa
-	15	TRBV3-1/TRBV3-2	ASSQEAGGPNTGELF
-	13	TRBV7-2	ASSFDRGNTGELF
-	10	TRBV28	ASTRGSYEQY
-	12	TRBV5-6	ASSWANRGTEAF
-	13	TRBV5-6	ASSRGKHTNSPLH
-	13	TRBV10-2	ASSESLRGREKLF
-	14	TRBV5-1	ASSNRDRVGTGELF
-	12	TRBV9	ASSVGLSYNEQF
-	12	TRBV25-1	ASSAPGGNSPLH
-	12	TRBV5-8	ASSLGQAQETQY
-	11	TRBV5-6	ASSRDRSYEQY
-	16	TRBV2	ASSGDRTDWRGYNEQF
-	14	TRBV5-1	ASSASGQGAGNTIY
-	14	TRBV7-6	ASSLGTSGRYNEQF
-	10	TRBV3-1/TRBV3-2	ASRRGDTEAF
once	11	TRBV7-3	ASSLPPTDTQY
-	13	TRBV6-5	ASSRDPKGDYGYT
few	12	TRBV6-1	ASSDGTSGQPQH
-	11	TRBV10-1	ASSVPGYNEQF
few	12	TRBV21-1	ASSKRGTGYEQY
-	11	TRBV7-3	ASSSDPRGTQY
-	13	TRBV21-1	ASKVRSPGTDTQY
few	13	TRBV5-6	ASRPSDRIYNEQF
-	11	TRBV3-1/TRBV3-2	ASSQGRNTEAF
-	11	TRBV13	ASSLGQGQKLF
-	12	TRBV5-1	ASSYQGATGELF
-	12	TRBV9	ASSADRGTDEQY
-	16	TRBV7-9	ASSPRTSGMHRADTQY
-	11	TRBV5-1	ATRQGVNEKLF
-	12	TRBV30	AWSVGGGADGYT
-	13	TRBV3-1/TRBV3-2	ASSHGTGKKETQY